The subject of this entry is one TCR beta chain. The sample comes from a study of T cell changes during pregnancy in multiple sclerosis. Profiled with immunoSEQ multiplex PCR; TCRdb holds only in-frame clones, not every one. The table lists 78,000 or so clones, under 95% of them singletons. CDR1 is SGDLS and CDR2 is YYNGEE in the germline V gene. The CDR3 has 15 amino acids. V was cut by 0 bases and J by 2 bases, with 9 bases left in between. This TCR derives from a female donor with multiple sclerosis, enrolled in a pregnancy study. The chain employs TRBV9 and TRBJ1-3; D uncertain. The sequencing used CD4+ T cells from peripheral blood mononuclear cells, collected before pregnancy. As DNA, the CDR3 is TGTGCCAGCAGCGTAGAGTTCCAGGCTGGAAACACCATATATTTT. This codes for CASSVEFQAGNTIYF.